This passage covers 2 T cell receptor beta chains from one sample sequenced in a study of breast tumors, draining lymph nodes, adjacent tissues. TCRdb re-called the multiplex PCR reads with MiXCR, one entry per CDR3 protein. The sample has about 170,000 distinct CDR3 sequences, 33% seen once. The lymph nodes were axillary draining lymph nodes from breast cancer patients. Sequencing used axillary lymph node tissue. The receptors here all came from a female donor with breast cancer. Some clones in this sample may be carry-over from other donors' samples.

This clonotype has a handful of counts. The chain couples TRBV28 to TRBJ1-3, with 10 bases aligning to TRBD1. With V trimmed by 5 bases and J by 5 bases, 3 bases remained unmatched. The CDR3 extends over 14 amino acids. Germline assignment: CDR1 MDHEN and CDR2 SYDVKM. CDR3 region: CASSDRGPRNTIYF. As DNA, the CDR3 is TGTGCCAGCAGTGACAGGGGGCCAAGAAACACCATATATTTT.

This clonotype has a handful of counts. The rearrangement links TRBV28 to TRBJ1-2; TRBD1 matches 12 bases. V was clipped by 2 bases and J by 3 bases; unmatched bases: 1. The germline V gene has CDR1 MDHEN and CDR2 SYDVKM. The CDR3 contains 15 residues. Here the CDR3 reads CASSLGTGGHYGYTF. CDR3 nucleotide sequence: TGTGCCAGCAGTTTAGGGACAGGGGGCCACTATGGCTACACCTTC.